The source of this T cell receptor (beta chain) is a study of blood T cell repertoires in COVID-19 (dated by TCRdb to about 2020). Broadly, across the study: Samples from collaborators originated in the United States, Italy and Spain and spanned both the acute and convalescent phases of COVID-19. Samples were obtained from the ongoing ImmuneRACE study (first 160 participants) and from 1,000 to 1,500 subjects provided by 6 global collaborators. Sample metadata almost always included a de-identified subject ID, COVID-19 status, age in years and sex. The repertoires were made available in a free public database intended to serve as a resource for research on the immune response to SARS-CoV-2. The prospective study material was composed of cDNA or gDNA derived from T cells, B-cell-depleted T cells, or PBMCs. Subjects who had been exposed to COVID-19, were actively infected with it, or had recovered from it provided the deeply sampled blood TCRbeta repertoires that made up the dataset. HLA class I and class II types, where available, came from metadata supplied by the sample provider rather than from assay-based typing.

Study-wide conclusions, independent of this receptor: The amount of clinical and demographic metadata varied by source and participant and was provided uncurated.

The immunoSEQ Assay, a bias-controlled multiplex PCR, was used to amplify TCRbeta CDR3 regions from genomic DNA. On the study's bioinformatics: Nucleated cell counts per sample were estimated from amplification of reference gene primers within the assay. Sequence reads were collapsed and filtered to measure the absolute abundance of every unique TCRbeta CDR3 rearrangement. For each sample, productive Simpson clonality was calculated as the square root of Simpson's diversity index over productive rearrangements. TCRdb stores this immuneACCESS table with in-frame sequences only. Part of the clones is absent; in the studies checked, under half of the shortfall reflects unresolved V genes, and no reason is known for the rest. V and J calls and clone size are given by that table; D and trimming were obtained from the DNA. The sample has around 280,000 clones on record, roughly nine tenths of them singletons. The top ten constitute roughly 11% of the sample.

One collaborating source in Seattle enrolled patients during active infection and followed them longitudinally through the course of disease. Collaborating institutions collected whole blood in K2EDTA tubes following their own protocols. Collaborator samples were shipped for TCRbeta analysis as frozen whole blood, isolated PBMCs, or DNA extracted from either sample type. In regard to this clone: This clone's antigen is unknown. Base qualities are not recorded, but no much larger clone differs from it by a single base.

V loses 4 bases, J loses 5 bases, and the germline ends lie 14 bases apart. The CDR3 measures 14 amino acids from cysteine to phenylalanine. The sequence is cut down to CDR3 DNA, 42 bases in frame from base 1. CDR1 and CDR2 were assigned from the germline V gene (reference sequence) as LNHDA and SQIVND. The sequence joins TRBV19 to TRBJ1-2; possibly the D gene is TRBD1, per 6 matching bases. The sample taken for sequencing was peripheral blood. This receptor was identified in a woman under 40 with COVID-19, enrolled during active disease. The CDR3 reads as follows: CASSNSQGVYGYTF. In nucleotide form, the sequence is TGTGCCAGTAGTAACTCACAGGGTGTTTATGGCTACACCTTC.